A single sample gave rise to the 24 T cell receptor beta chains below, sequenced in a study of human T cells and chemical hapten exposure. The time point here: pre-sensitization, week 0. As to treatment: therapeutic diphenylcyclopropenone sensitization with weekly scalp DPC. From the RACE reads, TCRdb called clonotypes with MiXCR, one entry per CDR3 protein. The sample lists under 200,000 distinct CDR3 sequences, 25% to 35% occurring once. Source: whole blood, taken in connection with sensitization to the hapten diphenylcyclopropenone (DPC). These receptors all come from a woman in her thirties with alopecia areata. Some clones in this sample may be carry-over from other donors' samples.

This clonotype was counted between two and nine times. This chain connects TRBV5-1 to TRBJ1-1; D possibly corresponds to TRBD1 (5 bases). The germline V gene has CDR1 SGHRS and CDR2 YFSETQ. Trimming pared 2 bases from V and 5 bases from J, leaving 10 bases between. The CDR3 extends over 13 amino acids. The CDR3: CASSFQGGTEAFF. The CDR3 DNA reads as TGCGCCAGCAGCTTCCAGGGTGGAACTGAAGCTTTCTTT.

The rearrangement links TRBV10-3 to TRBJ2-3, with D possibly TRBD2 on 6 matching bases. V was pared by 7 bases and J by 3 bases, with 11 bases between. CDR3 length equals 13 residues. Looked up from germline, CDR1 is ENHRY and CDR2 is SYGVKD. CDR3 nucleotides: TGTGCCATCACGGGCCGGGAGACAGATACGCAGTATTTT. Its protein product is CAITGRETDTQYF.

The chain uses TRBV7-3 and TRBJ2-5; the match to TRBD1 covers 7 bases. The CDR3 has 17 amino acids. The J segment lost 2 bases and the V segment lost 2 bases, leaving 11 bases of the junction unmatched. Germline lookup yields CDR1 SGHTA and CDR2 FQGTGA. The CDR3 DNA follows: TGTGCCAGCAGCTTAGGTTTTAGGACAGGACAACAAGAGACCCAGTACTTC. It translates to CASSLGFRTGQQETQYF.

V gene TRBV7-2 combines with J gene TRBJ1-6; the D is unclear. The CDR3 runs to 14 residues. Trimming left V 4 bases short and J 9 bases short, with 13 bases between. CDR1 is SGHTA and CDR2 is FQGNSA in the germline V gene. Written as DNA, the CDR3 is TGTGCCAGCAGCTCCCCGCGGTTCGGTTCACCCCTCCACTTT. The encoded protein is CASSSPRFGSPLHF.

This CDR3 is CASSVGTSGITRTDTQYF. DNA for the CDR3: TGTGCCAGCAGCGTCGGGACTAGCGGGATCACCCGCACAGATACGCAGTATTTT. V and J are TRBV9 and TRBJ2-3; TRBD2 agrees at 13 bases. V was clipped by 2 bases and J by 1 base; unmatched bases: 7. The CDR3 is made up of 18 amino acids. Germline loops: CDR1 SGDLS, CDR2 YYNGEE.

The chain employs TRBV5-6 and TRBJ2-7; possible D gene TRBD2, 5 bases. The germline CDR1 and CDR2 sequences are SGHDT and YYEEEE. CDR3 length: 14 amino acids. The ends were cut back, 4 bases at V and 5 bases at J, with 16 bases in the middle. CDR3: CASSPRPGFHEQYF. The CDR3 DNA reads TGTGCCAGCAGCCCCCGACCGGGGTTCCACGAGCAGTACTTC.

The chain employs TRBV11-1 and TRBJ2-1; the match to TRBD1 covers 10 bases. V lost 1 base and J lost 9; bases outside the gene matches: 6. This CDR3 spans 15 amino acids. Germline CDR1 and CDR2: SGHAT and FQDESV (reference sequence). The CDR3 region is CASSLGGGQGREQFF. The DNA of the CDR3 is TGTGCCAGCAGCTTAGGAGGGGGACAGGGGCGTGAGCAGTTCTTC.

The chain recombines TRBV27 with TRBJ2-1; D tentatively reads TRBD1 or TRBD2 (5 bases each). V was pared by 2 bases and J by 10 bases, with 12 bases between. This CDR3 comprises 13 residues. Germline CDR1 reads MNHEY; CDR2 reads SMNVEV (reference sequence). The CDR3 DNA reads as TGTGCCAGCAGTTTAAGAGTGAGGGACGAGCAGTTCTTC. It codes for CASSLRVRDEQFF.

The V gene is TRBV6-2 or TRBV6-3, the J gene TRBJ1-5; 9 bases map to TRBD1. The CDR3 covers 19 residues. CDR1 MNHEY and CDR2 SVGEGT come from the germline V gene. J was trimmed by 2 bases and V by 5 bases; bases with no gene match: 16. Here the CDR3 reads CASSMPGQGRTWGNQPQHF. CDR3 in DNA: TGTGCCAGCAGTATGCCGGGACAGGGTCGGACGTGGGGCAATCAGCCCCAGCATTTT.

The J gene is TRBJ2-1, the V gene TRBV5-5, with TRBD1 matching over 11 bases. Germline CDR1 SGHKS, CDR2 YYEKEE (reference sequence). J lost 6 bases, V lost 6 bases, and 5 bases had no gene match. The CDR3 covers 14 residues. The DNA of the CDR3 is TGTGCCAGCACCGGGACAGGGGGGCCCAATGAGCAGTTCTTC. Translating it yields CASTGTGGPNEQFF.

The J gene is TRBJ2-3, the V gene TRBV7-2; D ambiguous. The CDR3 has 14 amino acids. Trimming left V 5 bases short and J 2 bases short, with 11 bases between. Germline V lookup: CDR1 SGHTA, CDR2 FQGNSA. The CDR3 region is CASSTRSTTDTQYF. The CDR3 coding sequence is TGTGCCAGCAGCACTCGTTCCACCACAGATACGCAGTATTTT. Based on the CDR3 plus reference TRBV7-2 and TRBJ2-3, the full variable domain is GAGVSQSPSNKVTEKGKDVELRCDPISGHTALYWYRQSLGQGLEFLIYFQGNSAPDKSGLPSDRFSAERTGGSVSTLTIQRTQQEDSAVYLCASSTRSTTDTQYFGPGTRLTVL.

The rearrangement links TRBV29-1 to TRBJ2-5, with unresolved D. Germline CDR1 is SQVTM and CDR2 is ANQGSEA. V was pared by 7 bases and J by 2 bases, with 17 bases between. CDR3 length: 14 residues. DNA for the CDR3: TGCAGCGCCGCCATCGGTGGTTCGCAAGAGACCCAGTACTTC. Its translation is CSAAIGGSQETQYF.

This clonotype was seen a few times. The V gene is TRBV28, the J gene TRBJ1-5; a weak D match, TRBD1 (5 bases). The ends were cut back, 5 bases at V and 9 bases at J, with 17 bases in the middle. CDR3 length: 14 amino acids. The germline V gene encodes CDR1 MDHEN and CDR2 SYDVKM. CDR3 region: CASSLGLLHRPQHF. As DNA, the CDR3 is TGTGCCAGCAGTCTGGGACTCCTCCATCGGCCCCAGCATTTT.

This chain joins TRBV3-1 and TRBJ1-2, with D hard to call. Between the trimmed V and J ends, which lost 4 bases and 4 bases, there was a span of 16 bases. The CDR3 covers 15 residues. Germline V lookup: CDR1 LGHDT, CDR2 YNNKEL (reference sequence). CDR3 in DNA: TGTGCCAGCAGCCCCTCCTACAGATCCTCCTATGGCTACACCTTC. As protein: CASSPSYRSSYGYTF.

This clonotype was picked up many times. CDR3 sequence (DNA): TGTGCCAGCAGCTTAGCGGGCAGGGCTACCGGGGAGCTGTTTTTT. It translates to CASSLAGRATGELFF. J is TRBJ2-2 and V is TRBV11-2; D may be TRBD1 (5 bases). Trimming cost V 1 base and J 5 bases, with 11 bases left between them. This CDR3 spans 15 amino acids. Germline V gene data show CDR1 as SGHAT and CDR2 as FQNNGV. Based on the CDR3 plus reference TRBV11-2 and TRBJ2-2, the full variable domain is EAGVAQSPRYKIIEKRQSVAFWCNPISGHATLYWYQQILGQGPKLLIQFQNNGVVDDSQLPKDRFSAERLKGVDSTLKIQPAKLEDSAVYLCASSLAGRATGELFFGEGSRLTVL.

Only a few counts were recorded for this clonotype. The chain combines TRBV5-1 with TRBJ2-2; 7 bases align to TRBD2. In germline, CDR1 is SGHRS, CDR2 YFSETQ. CDR3 length equals 14 residues. J gave up 6 bases and V 4 bases, and 6 bases lay outside the gene matches. The CDR3 bases are TGCGCCAGCAGCCCAAACCGGGGGGCCGGGGAGCTGTTTTTT. Protein product: CASSPNRGAGELFF.

The CDR3 loop is CASSLPRLPAETNTGELFF. The CDR3 DNA sequence: TGTGCCAGCAGCTTACCAAGACTCCCAGCAGAGACGAACACCGGGGAGCTGTTTTTT. This rearrangement joins TRBV7-9 to TRBJ2-2; the D is unclear. CDR1 is SEHNR and CDR2 is FQNEAQ in the germline V gene (reference sequence). The V end lost 2 bases, the J end lost 0 bases, and 19 bases lay between the germline ends. This CDR3 contains 19 residues.

This clonotype was seen more than once but under ten times. The V gene is TRBV4-3, the J gene TRBJ2-1; D remains unclear. The CDR3 runs 16 residues. Between the trimmed V and J ends, which lost 0 bases and 0 bases, there was a span of 9 bases. Germline V gene data show CDR1 as LGHNA and CDR2 as YSLEER. CDR3 amino acids: CASSQELPGSYNEQFF. CDR3 DNA: TGCGCCAGCAGCCAAGAACTTCCCGGCTCCTACAATGAGCAGTTCTTC.

The chain is built from TRBV29-1 and TRBJ2-6; 8 bases are shared with TRBD2. CDR1 is SQVTM and CDR2 is ANQGSEA in the germline V gene. This CDR3 contains 19 residues. V trimming: 6 bases; J trimming: 3 bases; junction bases outside the gene matches: 19. The CDR3 is CSVTGTGTRGNVGANVLTF. In DNA, the CDR3 is TGCAGCGTCACGGGAACCGGGACTAGGGGGAATGTTGGGGCCAACGTCCTGACTTTC.

The chain uses TRBV20-1 and TRBJ1-6; tentative D call: TRBD1 (5 bases). The CDR3 consists of 13 residues. With 4 bases removed from V and 10 bases from J, the gap between germline ends came to 14 bases. CDR1 is DFQATT and CDR2 is SNEGSKA in the germline V gene (reference sequence). The CDR3 sequence: CSATTGVGSPLHF. As DNA, the CDR3 is TGCAGTGCTACCACAGGTGTGGGGTCACCCCTCCACTTT.

This clonotype showed up just a few times. This chain uses TRBV4-1 with TRBJ1-2; D gene unclear. Germline V gene data show CDR1 as MGHRA and CDR2 as YSYEKL. The CDR3 contains 11 residues. Trimming took off 5 bases at V and 8 bases at J, with 9 bases between the two ends. CDR3 in amino acids: CASSTSGGYTF. The CDR3 DNA is TGCGCCAGCAGCACATCAGGAGGCTACACCTTC.

The V call is TRBV2, the J call TRBJ2-1, with 10 bases aligning to TRBD1. CDR1 and CDR2 (germline): SNHLY, FYNNEI. The CDR3 runs 13 residues. Trimming removed 5 bases from V and 9 bases from J; junction bases left unmatched: 4. CDR3 sequence (DNA): TGTGCCAGCAGTCTCCGGGACAGGGGTGAGCAGTTCTTC. Amino acids: CASSLRDRGEQFF.

This clonotype was seen a single time. The chain carries TRBV10-3 and TRBJ2-3; D is possibly TRBD2 (6 bases). Germline V gene sequence: CDR1 ENHRY, CDR2 SYGVKD. The CDR3 is made up of 15 amino acids. The V and J ends lost 6 bases and 0 bases respectively, with 13 bases between them. The CDR3 DNA is TGTGCCATCAGCCCGGGACTCTCTAGCACAGATACGCAGTATTTT. Translating it yields CAISPGLSSTDTQYF.

The J gene is TRBJ1-1, the V gene TRBV9; D gene ambiguous. The ends were cut back, 3 bases at V and 1 base at J, with 4 bases in the middle. This CDR3 is 12 amino acids long. Germline loops: CDR1 SGDLS, CDR2 YYNGEE. The CDR3 spells CASSASNTEAFF. Here the CDR3 DNA reads TGTGCCAGCAGCGCATCGAACACTGAAGCTTTCTTT.